This entry is about one T cell receptor beta chain. PCR amplification relied on 60 Vbeta primers (plus 13 Jbeta primers). TCRdb's table, derived via immunoSEQ multiplex PCR, lists solely in-frame clones and lacks some. The sample has around 110,000 clones, about four fifths seen once. The CDR3 consists of 13 residues. CDR1 and CDR2 from the germline V gene are MNHEY and SMNVEV (reference sequence). With 2 bases removed from V and 10 bases from J, the gap between germline ends came to 12 bases. This specimen comes from a study of cytomegalovirus exposure and HLA in healthy donors. This chain uses TRBV27 with TRBJ2-1, with D possibly being TRBD2 (6 bases). This sequence originates from a woman younger than 35 in good health and CMV-seropositive. Sequenced material: PBMCs. The CDR3 reads CASSLTSLREQFF. The CDR3 DNA reads as TGTGCCAGCAGTTTAACTAGCCTAAGGGAGCAGTTCTTC.